Below, one TCR beta chain is given with its context. The antigen this receptor binds is unknown. It has no much larger one-base neighbor in the sample; base qualities were not kept. Receptor amplification or capture employed the immunoSEQ multiplex PCR assay. For the multiplex PCR, a mixture combining 60 forward primers for TCR Vbeta segments and 13 reverse primers for TCR Jbeta segments was used. The CDR3 region of rearranged TCR beta genes was amplified from genomic DNA by a multiplex PCR assay. The Illumina HiSeq System was used to sequence the amplified TCR beta libraries as 87-base-pair reads. For the original study's pipeline: Across the 670 or so repertoires, a later analysis counted 80 million or so unique TCR beta chains, 9.5 million to 13 million of which were shared by at least two donors. To remove PCR and sequencing errors, raw reads were error-corrected and collapsed into unique sequences using a nearest-neighbor algorithm that merged closely related sequences. Alignment of CDR3 sequences to IMGT reference sequences was used to assign V, D and J gene segments. For a sequence to be retained, a match of at least six nucleotides to both a V gene segment and a J gene segment was required. A rearrangement counted as productive if the CDR3 had no stop codons and remained in frame with V and J, and every other rearrangement counted as non-productive. CDR3 was defined according to IMGT convention as the region running from the second conserved V-encoded cysteine to the conserved J-encoded phenylalanine. Sequences without an unambiguous match to a single V gene segment were excluded from the earlier analysis of almost 600 of the donors. In an earlier analysis of a few hundred of the donors, V segments were called functional above 56.7% productive rearrangements and were called segregating when the between-donor standard deviation exceeded 5%. A statistical classification framework was built for diagnosing cytomegalovirus status from the catalog of TCR beta chain sequences. In a later analysis, V and J genes were assigned by comparing TCR nucleotide sequences against IMGT/GENE-DB human TR gene sequences. Using the TCRdist pipeline, a later analysis assigned CDR3 sequences along with most-parsimonious VDJ recombination scenarios. In a later analysis, every TCR beta chain was defined by the combination of its CDR3 amino acid sequence and its V-gene family, and reads without a unique V-gene family were dropped. A later analysis removed several hundred highly shared, low-generation-probability nucleotide sequences to deal with suspected cross-contamination and a sequencing artifact. In a later analysis, a clonal expansion index for each public chain was calculated from normalized within-repertoire ranks of inferred template counts. Generation probabilities in a later analysis came from a VDJ recombination model fitted to out-of-frame rearrangements, and those results were checked against IGoR. In a later analysis, hypergeometric tests were used to score TCR-TCR, TCR-HLA and TCR-CMV co-occurrence, with a repertoire-size bias correction applied to TCR pairs. To estimate false discovery rates, a later analysis permuted the HLA or CMV assignments 20 times. In a later analysis, co-occurring TCRs were grouped with DBSCAN, and TCRdist sequence similarity was added when clustering was performed within HLA-allele-positive subsets. Co-occurrence clustering excluded repertoires with fewer than 30,000 or more than 120,000 public chains, plus five with anomalous nucleotide sharing. Entries here come from immuneACCESS through TCRdb and include only in-frame sequences with V and J called. Some clones fail to appear in such tables; in the studies checked, an unresolved V gene covers under half of the shortfall, and the cause of the remainder is unknown. V and J calls plus clone size are reproduced from that table; the DNA served to infer D and trimming. The sample table contains approximately 100,000 clones; only one count was recorded for 80% of them. The ten largest clonotypes hold 2% to 2.5% of the sample.

The data originate from a study of cytomegalovirus exposure and HLA in healthy donors (dated by TCRdb to the late 2010s). As for the study more broadly: An earlier analysis of 587 of the donors reported 276 Gb of sequence data and 117 million unique TCR beta sequences obtained from approximately 180 million T cells. High-throughput TCR immunosequencing, statistical association of individual TCRs with disease status, and machine learning were combined to predict cytomegalovirus infection status. The study aimed to test whether signatures of past pathogen exposure could be identified by cataloging public T cell receptors. Both class I and class II loci were covered by HLA typing, at four-digit resolution. The T cell repertoires of some 700 subjects were profiled by immunosequencing and related to cytomegalovirus serostatus. Donor age, sex, ethnicity and CMV serostatus were compiled alongside the repertoire data. About five DR-DQ haplotypes were treated as single units for association and clustering because of strong linkage in the cohort. Every repertoire in the discovery cohort had been generated on one and the same sequencing platform. Genome-wide SNP genotypes for about three fifths of the roughly 670 donors were used in a later genetic analysis, which treated that subset as a discovery cohort. Besides the first cohort of 500 to 700 subjects, a separate validation cohort made up of 120 different subjects was used. About 310 gigabases of sequencing data and roughly 90 million unique TCR sequences were included in an early release covering over 600 HLA-typed donors. The later analysis used no new phenotypic data to find candidate immune exposures, relying instead on TCR beta sequences and their occurrence across donors. Among the roughly 400 genotyped donors, approximately 77% belonged to the genetic ancestry cluster associated with self-reported Caucasian donors. To decide whether each TCR beta V gene segment behaved as functional or pseudogenic, an earlier analysis of approximately 600 of the donors relied on high-throughput TCR beta sequencing. On average, roughly 200,000 unique TCR beta nucleotide sequences were sequenced per donor among 398 genotyped donors of the cohort, with 15% to 20% of those sequences being non-productive. In a later analysis, previously published TCR beta repertoires from several hundred donors were re-analyzed and high-resolution HLA genotyping was added so that TCR occurrence patterns could be studied. The number of donors typed differed by locus, with about 629-640 for A, B, C, DRB1 and DQB1, around 500 for DQA1, nearly 610 for DPA1, and some 440 for DPB1.

General conclusions and limits of the study: In an earlier analysis of roughly 560 of the donors, most TCR beta V segments were observed in productive rearrangements about 87% or about 30% of the time, broadly matching IMGT annotations. In vitro tests confirmed that a few of the cytomegalovirus-associated TCR beta chains recognize cytomegalovirus antigens. A total of some 180 TCR beta chains were listed by the study as associated with cytomegalovirus. A cluster of highly shared sequence variants was judged likely to be a technical artifact of the sequencing pipeline. Several of the top co-occurrence clusters appeared to be linked to parvovirus B19, influenza, CMV and Epstein-Barr virus, according to a later analysis. In a later genetic analysis, a missense DCLRE1C variant was associated with V-gene and J-gene trimming of TCR beta chains, and the association was replicated in an independent cohort. Because counts were too low, 15 or so rarely observed V segments, including chromosome 9 orphons, were excluded from the earlier analysis of several hundred of the donors. A later analysis found that most CMV-associated TCR beta chains appeared HLA-restricted, with HLA associations seemingly driven largely by CMV exposure. HLA typing was unavailable for some donors at each locus, so association tests used only the typed subset. Only TCR beta chains were sequenced in this cohort, and the absence of alpha or paired-chain data limited detectable features. For the cohort, immune exposure information was limited to CMV serostatus. The classifier was reported to diagnose cytomegalovirus status with high specificity and sensitivity in both the original cohort and the validation cohort. Some IMGT-functional V segments, including TRBV6-2 and TRBV6-3, could not be distinguished by the 87-base-pair reads and were therefore excluded. A later analysis found that TCR association rates varied across HLA loci, with DRB1 alleles showing the most associated TCRs and HLA-C alleles the fewest. A further reported finding was that TCR beta sequences accurately predicted the HLA-A and HLA-B alleles for most subjects in the first cohort. Correlated functional status among segregating V segments might reflect linkage disequilibrium, but an unknown experimental factor could not be ruled out. In a later analysis, HLA-associated TCR beta chains showed more clonal expansion and lower generation probabilities than non-associated chains that were equally common. While some public TCRs were present in many individuals, most TCR sequences turned up only very rarely across donors. The presence/absence analyses assumed that sequencing depth was roughly uniform across donors, and that assumption may not be true. Assigning TCR associations to individual alleles was difficult when HLA alleles, especially DR and DQ, strongly co-occurred. A later analysis associated 16,951 TCR beta sequences with specific HLA alleles at a false discovery rate of 0.05. According to a later genetic analysis, donors in an Asian-associated ancestry cluster had fewer N-insertions in productive TCRs than the approximately 700-donor mean. The authors suggested that the approach could potentially be extended to other disease states and immunological phenotypes.

The cohort comprised 670 or so healthy bone marrow donors. At the time of sampling, every cohort member was nominally healthy, though immune exposures that went unrecorded were likely present. The donor tested CMV seronegative, placing the donor among the roughly 340 seronegative members of the cohort. Every donor gave a peripheral blood sample, and the peripheral blood mononuclear cells from that sample were used for TCR beta sequencing. Genomic DNA was extracted from the blood cell samples with the Qiagen DNeasy Blood Extraction Kit. The germline V gene gives CDR1 as SGHVS and CDR2 as FNYEAQ. Ends trimmed: V by 5 bases, J by 4 bases; bases unmatched to a gene: 7. The CDR3 sequence holds 16 residues, the cysteine and phenylalanine included. Just CDR3 DNA is preserved here, 48 bases in frame from base 1.

The receptor was derived from a man younger than 35 in good health and CMV-seronegative. Input material: PBMCs. The receptor chain draws on TRBV7-6 and TRBJ1-3; the junction holds 11 bases that match TRBD1. The DNA sequence follows: TGTGCCAGCAGCGATGGACAGGGGGCTGAGGGAAACACCATATATTTT. Its translation is CASSDGQGAEGNTIYF.